The 14 T cell receptor beta chains below come from one sample, sequenced in a study of blood T cell repertoires in COVID-19. Only in-frame clones appear in the TCRdb table, and some are missing; sequencing was by immunoSEQ multiplex PCR. The table has about 54,000 clones, over 80% seen once; the top ten hold around 3.2%. The material sequenced was peripheral blood. The source is a human donor in a cohort sampled during active COVID-19.

Only one count was recorded for this clone. The V gene is TRBV10-3, the J gene TRBJ2-4, with 7 positions matching TRBD1. The germline gives CDR1 ENHRY, CDR2 SYGVKD. The CDR3 runs 14 residues. V lost 3 bases, J lost 9 bases, and 8 bases stayed unmatched. CDR3 sequence reads: CAISDPASGGIQYF. CDR3 in DNA: TGTGCCATCAGTGACCCCGCCTCAGGGGGCATTCAGTACTTC.

This clone showed up just once. This rearrangement joins TRBV12-3 or TRBV12-4 to TRBJ2-5; no reliable D call. This CDR3 comprises 12 residues. Trimming left V 3 bases short and J 5 bases short, with 7 bases between. Written as DNA, the CDR3 is TGTGCCAGCAGTTTCGGTTTTGAGACCCAGTACTTC. Translation: CASSFGFETQYF.

The chain recombines TRBV2 with TRBJ1-2; TRBD1 aligns across 8 bases. This CDR3 has 14 residues. Germline V gene lookup returns CDR1 SNHLY and CDR2 FYNNEI. Trimming took 6 bases from V and 0 from J; bases not matched to a gene: 3. Here the CDR3 reads CASRGDRSNYGYTF. In nucleotides, the CDR3 is TGTGCCAGCAGGGGGGACAGGTCTAACTATGGCTACACCTTC.

The chain uses TRBV9 and TRBJ2-7, with 8 bases identical to TRBD1. Trimming took 0 bases from V and 2 from J; bases not matched to a gene: 4. Per the germline V gene, CDR1 is SGDLS and CDR2 is YYNGEE. CDR3 length: 15 residues. In nucleotides, the CDR3 is TGTGCCAGCAGCGTAGGTGGGACAGGCACCTACGAGCAGTACTTC. Protein: CASSVGGTGTYEQYF. Drawing the rest from reference TRBV9 and TRBJ2-7, the complete variable domain is DSGVTQTPKHLITATGQRVTLRCSPRSGDLSVYWYQQSLDQGLQFLIQYYNGEERAKGNILERFSAQQFPDLHSELNLSSLELGDSALYFCASSVGGTGTYEQYFGPGTRLTVT.

The V and J genes are TRBV6-2 or TRBV6-3 and TRBJ1-1, with 9 bases aligning to TRBD1. V dropped 3 bases and J dropped 0; count of bases not matched to a gene: 8. This CDR3 has 17 amino acids. In germline, CDR1 is MNHEY, CDR2 SVGEGT. CDR3 amino acids: CASSYVGTGLMNTEAFF. The CDR3 bases are TGTGCCAGCAGTTATGTGGGGACAGGGCTCATGAACACTGAAGCTTTCTTT.

This chain joins TRBV19 and TRBJ2-1; D is unresolved. The CDR3 covers 16 residues. Trimming left V 6 bases short and J 10 bases short, with 25 bases between. Germline values: CDR1 LNHDA, CDR2 SQIVND (reference sequence). The CDR3 nucleotides read TGTGCCAGTAGCCGTGTGAGCTCCATGAGCGTCGGGGAGCAGTTCTTC. It encodes CASSRVSSMSVGEQFF.

This clone occurred once. The J gene is TRBJ2-2, the V gene TRBV24-1; TRBD2 matches at 14 bases. Germline V CDR1 and CDR2: KGHDR, SFDVKD. V dropped 5 bases and J dropped 5; count of bases not matched to a gene: 3. The CDR3 contains 16 residues. This CDR3 is CATSGTSGRTTGELFF. CDR3 sequence (DNA): TGTGCCACCAGTGGGACTAGCGGGAGGACGACCGGGGAGCTGTTTTTT.

The chain joins TRBV18 to TRBJ1-2, with 10 bases identical to TRBD1. The CDR3 runs 14 residues. V dropped 5 bases and J dropped 2; count of bases not matched to a gene: 2. CDR1 is KGHSH, CDR2 LQKENI, per germline. CDR3 in DNA: TGTGCCAGCTCATGGACAGGGGGGAACTATGGCTACACCTTC. Protein sequence: CASSWTGGNYGYTF.

The gene calls are TRBV4-1 and TRBJ2-7, with a weak D call TRBD1 (6 bases). There are 16 residues in the CDR3. V lost 0 bases and J 4 bases, leaving 16 bases between the germline ends. Germline CDR1 and CDR2: MGHRA and YSYEKL. The CDR3, as DNA: TGCGCCAGCAGCCAAGAAGGACAGAGGCGGAATTACGAGCAGTACTTC. This encodes CASSQEGQRRNYEQYF.

Concerning this clone: Distinct nucleotide sequences in the sample also encode this CDR3. V usage is TRBV6-1 and J usage is TRBJ1-6; D gene unclear. V dropped 3 bases and J dropped 2 bases, with 8 bases sitting between them. The V gene's germline CDR1 is MNHNS and CDR2 SASEGT. CDR3 length equals 15 residues. The DNA of the CDR3 is TGTGCCAGCAGTGAGGGGAGGACCTATAATTCACCCCTCCACTTT. Amino acid sequence: CASSEGRTYNSPLHF.

As DNA, the CDR3 is TGTGCCAGTTCGCCGAGACAGGGAAGGGTGGGCACTGAAGCTTTCTTT. It translates to CASSPRQGRVGTEAFF. The chain recombines TRBV18 with TRBJ1-1; 7 bases are a match to TRBD1. CDR1 is KGHSH, CDR2 LQKENI, per germline. The CDR3 covers 16 residues. After removal of 9 bases from V and 4 bases from J, the junction contained 17 bases not matched to a gene.

The chain recombines TRBV30 with TRBJ1-5, with 11 bases identical to TRBD1. In germline, CDR1 is GTSNPN, CDR2 SVGIG (reference sequence). V was clipped by 5 bases and J by 6 bases; unmatched bases: 3. The CDR3 consists of 13 residues. CDR3 protein: CAWGQGAGQPQHF. For the CDR3, the DNA is TGTGCCTGGGGACAGGGGGCAGGTCAGCCCCAGCATTTT.

This clone was observed a handful of times. The chain is built from TRBV2 and TRBJ1-1; no definite D call. V lost 8 bases and J lost 8, with 9 bases in between. The CDR3 has 10 amino acids. Looked up from germline, CDR1 is SNHLY and CDR2 is FYNNEI. The CDR3 here is CASEEAEAFF. CDR3 sequence (DNA): TGTGCCAGCGAGGAGGCAGAAGCTTTCTTT.

The chain joins TRBV5-6 to TRBJ2-2, with 8 nucleotides matching TRBD2. Trimming took 2 bases from V and 5 from J; bases not matched to a gene: 8. There are 16 residues in the CDR3. Per the germline V gene, CDR1 is SGHDT and CDR2 is YYEEEE. CDR3: CASSFPAGALTGELFF. Written as DNA, the CDR3 is TGTGCCAGCAGCTTTCCAGCGGGAGCCCTTACCGGGGAGCTGTTTTTT.